This T cell receptor (beta chain) was found in a study of blood T cell repertoires in COVID-19. V shed 7 bases and J shed 1 base, with 14 bases lying between them. CDR1 is SQVTM and CDR2 is ANQGSEA in the germline V gene. There are 14 residues in the CDR3. Cohort assignment relied on participant-reported clinical history. Data came from immunoSEQ multiplex PCR; TCRdb stores just in-frame clones and leaves some out. The repertoire holds 300,000 to 350,000 clones, with 90% to 95% as singletons. The sample comprised PBMCs or T cells enriched from blood (not recorded which). This TCR derives from a woman aged 25-40 years who had been exposed to COVID-19. This chain joins TRBV29-1 and TRBJ2-1; D perhaps matches TRBD1 (5 bases). The CDR3 nucleotides read TGCAGCGCTACGGACAACCCTTCCTACAATGAGCAGTTCTTC. The encoded protein is CSATDNPSYNEQFF.